A single sample is the source of the 8 T cell receptor beta chains below, sequenced in a study of T cell changes during pregnancy in multiple sclerosis. Method: immunoSEQ multiplex PCR; TCRdb's copy keeps in-frame clones and lacks some. The table has 40,000 to 60,000 clones, 94% seen once. Sample: CD4+ T cells from peripheral blood mononuclear cells, taken in the first trimester of pregnancy. These receptors originate from a female donor with multiple sclerosis, enrolled in a pregnancy study.

The gene calls are TRBV9 and TRBJ1-6; D uncertain. The CDR3 is made up of 16 amino acids. Trimming removed 1 base from V and 9 bases from J, with 17 bases in between. CDR1 and CDR2 from the germline V gene are SGDLS and YYNGEE. CDR3 region: CASSVSRGPPTSPLHF. The CDR3 DNA follows: TGTGCCAGCAGCGTATCGCGTGGTCCTCCAACTTCACCCCTCCACTTT.

This CDR3 is CASSLRQDSYEQYF. The CDR3 coding sequence is TGTGCCAGCAGTTTGAGACAGGACTCCTACGAGCAGTACTTC. V gene TRBV11-2 combines with J gene TRBJ2-7; D possibly corresponds to TRBD1 (6 bases). The V and J ends lost 6 bases and 0 bases respectively, with 12 bases between them. The CDR3 covers 14 residues. Germline assignment: CDR1 SGHAT and CDR2 FQNNGV.

J is TRBJ1-2 and V is TRBV7-3; 7 bases line up with TRBD1. V was pared by 5 bases and J by 8 bases, with 14 bases of the junction left unmatched. The CDR3 contains 15 residues. Germline V gene lookup returns CDR1 SGHTA and CDR2 FQGTGA. DNA of the CDR3: TGTGCCAGCAGCCAGGGGGGCCGAGCTATCGAGGGCTACACCTTC. Amino acids: CASSQGGRAIEGYTF.

Here the CDR3 DNA reads TGTGCCAGCAGTGGCGGGACTAGCGGAAGAGAGACCCAGTACTTC. This codes for CASSGGTSGRETQYF. The chain carries TRBV6-5 and TRBJ2-5, with 11 bases lining up with TRBD2. Trimming took 5 bases from V and 4 from J; bases not matched to a gene: 6. Germline V CDR1 and CDR2: MNHEY, SVGAGI. The CDR3 has 15 amino acids.

The chain has TRBV6-1 and TRBJ1-5; D is unclear. Looked up from germline, CDR1 is MNHNS and CDR2 is SASEGT. The V and J ends lost 2 bases and 4 bases respectively, with 6 bases between them. The CDR3 sequence is 13 residues long. The CDR3 nucleotides are TGTGCCAGCAGTGAAAACGGGAATCAGCCCCAGCATTTT. Translated: CASSENGNQPQHF.

This clone was recorded once. The genes are TRBV2 and TRBJ2-2; 7 bases align to TRBD1. The CDR3 has 15 residues. Germline CDR1 and CDR2: SNHLY and FYNNEI. The J segment lost 6 bases and the V segment lost 9 bases, leaving 13 bases of the junction unmatched. The CDR3 DNA sequence: TGTGCCAGTAACCCGGGACAGACGACGGCCGGGGAGCTGTTTTTT. Its translation: CASNPGQTTAGELFF.

The rearrangement joins TRBV30 to TRBJ1-4; 7 bases are a match to TRBD1. In germline, CDR1 is GTSNPN, CDR2 SVGIG (reference sequence). The CDR3 loop spans 14 amino acids. V lost 7 bases and J lost 3; bases outside the gene matches: 8. This chain's CDR3 is CASGTGTANEKLFF. The DNA for the CDR3 is TGTGCCTCCGGAACCGGGACAGCTAATGAAAAACTGTTTTTT.

This chain joins TRBV6-6 and TRBJ2-7, with TRBD1 as a possible D gene (5 bases). Germline lookup yields CDR1 MNHNY and CDR2 SVGAGI (reference sequence). V lost 0 bases and J lost 3, with 15 bases in between. This CDR3 spans 16 amino acids. The chain's CDR3 is CASSYSLARDHYEQYF. As DNA, the CDR3 is TGTGCCAGCAGTTACTCGCTGGCCAGGGATCACTACGAGCAGTACTTC.